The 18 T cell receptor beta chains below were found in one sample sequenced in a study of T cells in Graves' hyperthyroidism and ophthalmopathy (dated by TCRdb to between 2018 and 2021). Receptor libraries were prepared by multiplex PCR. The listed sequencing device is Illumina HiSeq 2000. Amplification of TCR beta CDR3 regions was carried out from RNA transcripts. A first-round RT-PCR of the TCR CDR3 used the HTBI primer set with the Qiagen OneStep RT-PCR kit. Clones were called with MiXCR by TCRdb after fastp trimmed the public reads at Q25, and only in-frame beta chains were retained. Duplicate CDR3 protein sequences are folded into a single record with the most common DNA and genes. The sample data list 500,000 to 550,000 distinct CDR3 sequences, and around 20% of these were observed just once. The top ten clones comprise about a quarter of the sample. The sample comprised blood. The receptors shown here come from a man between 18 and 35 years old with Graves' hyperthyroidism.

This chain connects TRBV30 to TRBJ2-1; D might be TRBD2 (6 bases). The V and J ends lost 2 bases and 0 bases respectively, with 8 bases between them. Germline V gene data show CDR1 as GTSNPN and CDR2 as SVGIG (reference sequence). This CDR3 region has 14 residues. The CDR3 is CAWSPGGSYNEQFF. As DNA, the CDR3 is TGTGCCTGGAGTCCCGGGGGCTCCTACAATGAGCAGTTCTTC. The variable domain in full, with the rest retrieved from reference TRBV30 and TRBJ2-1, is SQTIHQWPATLVQPVGSPLSLECTVEGTSNPNLYWYRQAAGRGLQLLFYSVGIGQISSEVPQNLSASRPQDRQFILSSKKLLLSDSGFYLCAWSPGGSYNEQFFGPGTRLTVL.

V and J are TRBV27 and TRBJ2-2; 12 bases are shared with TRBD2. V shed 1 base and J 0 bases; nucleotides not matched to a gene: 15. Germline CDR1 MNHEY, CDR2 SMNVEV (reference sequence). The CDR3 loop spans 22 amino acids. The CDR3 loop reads CASSLYPFRTSGANTNTGELFF. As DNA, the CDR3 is TGTGCCAGCAGTTTATACCCCTTCCGGACTAGCGGGGCCAACACGAACACCGGGGAGCTGTTTTTT.

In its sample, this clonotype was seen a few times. The CDR3 loop reads CASSPGQGRTWAYEQYF. In nucleotides, the CDR3 is TGTGCCAGCAGCCCAGGACAGGGGCGTACCTGGGCCTACGAGCAGTACTTC. This chain connects TRBV11-1 to TRBJ2-7, with TRBD1 matching 9 bases. Germline V gives CDR1 SGHAT, CDR2 FQDESV (reference sequence). V lost 5 bases to trimming and J lost 2 bases; unmatched junction nucleotides: 13. The CDR3 contains 17 residues.

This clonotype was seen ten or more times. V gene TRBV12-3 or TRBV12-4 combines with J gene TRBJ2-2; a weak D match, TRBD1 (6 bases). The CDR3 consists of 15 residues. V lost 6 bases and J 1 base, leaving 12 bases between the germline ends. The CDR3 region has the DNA TGTGCCAGCAGCACCGGGACACTGAACACCGGGGAGCTGTTTTTT. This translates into CASSTGTLNTGELFF.

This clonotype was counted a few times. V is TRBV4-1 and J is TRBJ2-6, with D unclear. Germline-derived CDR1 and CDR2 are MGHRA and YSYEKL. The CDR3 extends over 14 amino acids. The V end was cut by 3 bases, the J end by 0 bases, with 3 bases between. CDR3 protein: CASSHISGANVLTF. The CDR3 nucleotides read TGCGCCAGCAGCCACATCTCTGGGGCCAACGTCCTGACTTTC.

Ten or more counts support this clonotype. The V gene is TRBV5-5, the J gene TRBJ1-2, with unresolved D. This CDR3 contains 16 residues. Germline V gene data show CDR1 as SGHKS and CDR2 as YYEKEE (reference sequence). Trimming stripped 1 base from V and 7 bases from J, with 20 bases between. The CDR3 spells CASSLQDRGLLRGYTF. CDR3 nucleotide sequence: TGTGCCAGCAGCTTGCAAGATCGGGGTCTTTTGCGTGGCTACACCTTC.

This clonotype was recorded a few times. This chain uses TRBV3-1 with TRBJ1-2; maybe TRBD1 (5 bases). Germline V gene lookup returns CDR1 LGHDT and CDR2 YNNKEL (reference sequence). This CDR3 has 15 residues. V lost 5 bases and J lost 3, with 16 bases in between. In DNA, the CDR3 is TGTGCCAGCAGCTTCGCAGGGTCAAGTTACTATGGCTACACCTTC. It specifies CASSFAGSSYYGYTF.

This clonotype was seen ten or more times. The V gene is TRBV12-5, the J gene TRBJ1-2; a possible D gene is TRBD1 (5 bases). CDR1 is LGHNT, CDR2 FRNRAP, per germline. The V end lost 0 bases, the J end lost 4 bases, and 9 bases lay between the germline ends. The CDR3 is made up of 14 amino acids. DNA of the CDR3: TGTGCTAGTGGTTTGGTCGGGACTGGCTATGGCTACACCTTC. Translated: CASGLVGTGYGYTF.

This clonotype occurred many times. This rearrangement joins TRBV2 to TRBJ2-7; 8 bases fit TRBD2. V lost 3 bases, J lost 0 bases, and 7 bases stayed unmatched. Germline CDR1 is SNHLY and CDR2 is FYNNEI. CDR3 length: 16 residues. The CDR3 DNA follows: TGTGCCAGCAGTGATTCCGTGCGGGGGGCCTCCTACGAGCAGTACTTC. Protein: CASSDSVRGASYEQYF.

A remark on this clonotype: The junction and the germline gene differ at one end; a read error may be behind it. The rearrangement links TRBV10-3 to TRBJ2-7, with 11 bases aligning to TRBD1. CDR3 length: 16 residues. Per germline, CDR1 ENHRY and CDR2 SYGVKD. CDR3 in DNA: TGTGCCAGCAGTGAGTCCGGGACAGGGGGTTCCTACGAGCAGTACTTC. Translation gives CASSESGTGGSYEQYF.

The CDR3 region is CASSISLAGGPGNIQYF. The DNA of the CDR3 is TGTGCCAGTAGTATAAGTCTAGCGGGGGGGCCAGGAAACATTCAGTACTTC. The V and J genes are TRBV19 and TRBJ2-4; 12 bases fit TRBD2. The germline V gene encodes CDR1 LNHDA and CDR2 SQIVND (reference sequence). Trimming at V came to 2 bases and at J to 6 bases, leaving 8 bases not matched to a gene. The CDR3 sequence is 17 residues long.

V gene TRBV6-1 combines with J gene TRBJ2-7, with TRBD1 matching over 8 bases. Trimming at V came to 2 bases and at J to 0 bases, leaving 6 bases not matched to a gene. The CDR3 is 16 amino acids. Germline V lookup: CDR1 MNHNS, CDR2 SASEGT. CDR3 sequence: CASSEWQGAGSYEQYF. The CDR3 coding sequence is TGTGCCAGCAGTGAATGGCAGGGGGCCGGCTCCTACGAGCAGTACTTC.

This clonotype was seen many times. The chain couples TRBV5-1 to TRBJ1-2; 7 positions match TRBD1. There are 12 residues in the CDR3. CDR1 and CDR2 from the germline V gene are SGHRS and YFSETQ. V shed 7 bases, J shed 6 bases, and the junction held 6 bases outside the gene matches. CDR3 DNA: TGCGCCAGCTCCGGACAGGCGGATGGCTACACCTTC. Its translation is CASSGQADGYTF.

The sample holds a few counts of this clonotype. The CDR3 reads CASSLYGANVLTF. CDR3 sequence (DNA): TGTGCCAGCAGTTTGTACGGGGCCAACGTCCTGACTTTC. The chain recombines TRBV12-3 or TRBV12-4 with TRBJ2-6; D unresolved. The V end lost 3 bases, the J end lost 4 bases, and 4 bases lay between the germline ends. CDR3 length: 13 residues.

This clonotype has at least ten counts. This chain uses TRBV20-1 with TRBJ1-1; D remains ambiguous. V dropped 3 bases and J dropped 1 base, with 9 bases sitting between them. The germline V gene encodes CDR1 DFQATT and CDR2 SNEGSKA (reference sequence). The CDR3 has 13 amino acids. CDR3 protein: CSASKTGNTEAFF. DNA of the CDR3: TGCAGTGCTAGTAAGACGGGGAACACTGAAGCTTTCTTT.

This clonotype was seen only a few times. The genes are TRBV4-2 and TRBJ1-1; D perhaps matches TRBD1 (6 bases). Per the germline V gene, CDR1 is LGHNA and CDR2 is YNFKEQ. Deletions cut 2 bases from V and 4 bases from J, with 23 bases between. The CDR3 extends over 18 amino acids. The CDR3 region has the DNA TGTGCCAGCAGCCAACCCCGGGACACCAGAAAAGGGAGCACTGAAGCTTTCTTT. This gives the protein CASSQPRDTRKGSTEAFF.

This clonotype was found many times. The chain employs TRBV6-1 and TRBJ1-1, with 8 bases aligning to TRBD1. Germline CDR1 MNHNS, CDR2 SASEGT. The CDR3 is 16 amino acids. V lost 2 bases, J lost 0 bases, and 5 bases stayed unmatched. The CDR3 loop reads CASSEPGTGLNTEAFF. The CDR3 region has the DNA TGTGCCAGCAGTGAACCAGGGACAGGCCTGAACACTGAAGCTTTCTTT.

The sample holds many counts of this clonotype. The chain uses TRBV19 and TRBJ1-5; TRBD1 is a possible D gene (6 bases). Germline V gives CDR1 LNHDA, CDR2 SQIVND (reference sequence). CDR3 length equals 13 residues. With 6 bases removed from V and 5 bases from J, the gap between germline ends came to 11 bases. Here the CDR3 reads CASRPQGYQPQHF. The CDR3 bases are TGTGCCAGTAGACCTCAGGGGTATCAGCCCCAGCATTTT.